This TCR beta chain emerged from a study of blood T cells in healthy people across ages. From germline, CDR1 is SQVTM and CDR2 ANQGSEA. CDR3 size: 14 residues. V dropped 3 bases and J dropped 0 bases, with 11 bases sitting between them. This clonotype was seen more than once but under ten times. Then a second PCR, running about 6 to 12 cycles, was carried out with a sample-barcoded 5' primer and a J-beta primer mix. TCRdb ran MiXCR on the 5' RACE reads and lists one entry per CDR3 protein. The sample lists fewer than 2 million distinct CDR3 sequences, 35% to 50% occurring once. This clonotype was obtained from a human donor in good health. The chain uses TRBV29-1 and TRBJ2-5; tentatively, D is TRBD2 (6 bases). The source material was blood. Here the CDR3 reads CSVEGGWYQETQYF. The CDR3 DNA reads as TGCAGCGTTGAGGGGGGATGGTACCAAGAGACCCAGTACTTC. Supplemented by reference TRBV29-1 and TRBJ2-5, the full variable domain reads SAVISQKPSRDICQRGTSLTIQCQVDSQVTMMFWYRQQPGQSLTLIATANQGSEATYESGFVIDKFPISRPNLTFSTLTVSNMSPEDSSIYLCSVEGGWYQETQYFGPGTRLLVL.